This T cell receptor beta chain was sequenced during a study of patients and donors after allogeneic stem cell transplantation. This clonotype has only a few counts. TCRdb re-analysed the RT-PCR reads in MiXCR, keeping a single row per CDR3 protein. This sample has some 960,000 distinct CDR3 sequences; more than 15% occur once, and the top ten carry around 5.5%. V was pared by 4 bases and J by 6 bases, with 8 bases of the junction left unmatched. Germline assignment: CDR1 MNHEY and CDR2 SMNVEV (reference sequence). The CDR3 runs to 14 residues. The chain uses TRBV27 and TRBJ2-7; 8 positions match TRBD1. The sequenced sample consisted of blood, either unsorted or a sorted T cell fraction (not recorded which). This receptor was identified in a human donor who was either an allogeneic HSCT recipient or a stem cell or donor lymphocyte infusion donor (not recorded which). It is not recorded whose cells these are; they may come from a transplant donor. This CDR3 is CASSSRTGLIEQYF. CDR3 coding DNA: TGTGCCAGCAGTTCTAGGACAGGGTTGATCGAGCAGTACTTC.